These 14 T cell receptor beta chains originate from one sample sequenced in a study of blood T cell repertoires in COVID-19. TCRdb's copy holds only in-frame clones and misses some; the assay was immunoSEQ multiplex PCR. The data contain hundreds of thousands of clones, approximately 83% of them singletons. Sequencing input: PBMCs or T cells enriched from blood (not recorded which). The receptors stem from a woman between 35 and 50 years old with acute COVID-19.

The chain employs TRBV14 and TRBJ2-3; TRBD2 agrees at 13 bases. CDR3 size: 15 residues. Losses at the gene ends were 4 bases for V and 7 bases for J; bases not matched to a gene: 5. Germline CDR1 SGHDN, CDR2 FVKESK. In DNA form, the CDR3 reads TGTGCCAGCAGCCTCGGACTAGCGGGAGTGTATACGCAGTATTTT. Residues: CASSLGLAGVYTQYF. Using reference TRBV14 and TRBJ2-3 for the parts outside the CDR3, the full variable domain is EAGVTQFPSHSVIEKGQTVTLRCDPISGHDNLYWYRRVMGKEIKFLLHFVKESKQDESGMPNNRFLAERTGGTYSTLKVQPAELEDSGVYFCASSLGLAGVYTQYFGPGTRLTVL.

A word on this clone: This sequence may be a read error, since a much larger clone differs from it by one base. The same CDR3 can be traced to other DNA sequences in this sample. This chain links TRBV11-3 with TRBJ2-7; 7 nucleotides agree with TRBD2. Germline CDR1 and CDR2: SGHNT and YENEEA. The trim removed 2 bases at V and 0 bases at J, leaving 1 base unmatched. The CDR3 is made up of 14 amino acids. The CDR3 sequence is CASSLLAVSYEQYF. The CDR3 DNA is TGTGCCAGCAGCTTACTAGCGGTCTCCTACGAGCAGTACTTC.

V usage is TRBV2 and J usage is TRBJ2-1; 12 nucleotides agree with TRBD1. V dropped 1 base and J dropped 7; count of bases not matched to a gene: 5. The CDR3 spans 16 residues. CDR1 SNHLY and CDR2 FYNNEI come from the germline V gene. The CDR3 spells CASSEGGQGAVNEQFF. CDR3 in DNA: TGTGCCAGCAGTGAAGGGGGACAGGGGGCTGTGAATGAGCAGTTCTTC.

This clone appeared a single time. This chain links TRBV5-6 with TRBJ1-2; D unresolved. Germline CDR1 is SGHDT and CDR2 is YYEEEE. V was shortened by 0 bases and J by 8 bases, with 17 bases between the two germline ends. The CDR3 has 15 residues. CDR3 sequence (DNA): TGTGCCAGCAGCTTGGCGGGTGCGAGGCTCGGGGGCTACACCTTC. Translating gives CASSLAGARLGGYTF.

The J gene is TRBJ1-5, the V gene TRBV6-5; 8 bases are a match to TRBD1. This CDR3 spans 14 amino acids. Per the germline V gene, CDR1 is MNHEY and CDR2 is SVGAGI. V lost 4 bases, J lost 7 bases, and 6 bases stayed unmatched. The DNA for the CDR3 is TGTGCCAGCAGTTTGACAGGGGCGCTACAGCCCCAGCATTTT. This translates into CASSLTGALQPQHF.

V gene TRBV19 combines with J gene TRBJ1-5; weak D call: TRBD1 (5 bases). The V and J ends lost 5 bases and 4 bases respectively, with 12 bases between them. Germline loops: CDR1 LNHDA, CDR2 SQIVND (reference sequence). The CDR3 has 14 residues. The CDR3 sequence: CASSPGGANQPQHF. CDR3 nucleotide sequence: TGTGCCAGTAGTCCTGGCGGGGCAAATCAGCCCCAGCATTTT.

V and J are TRBV19 and TRBJ2-1; the match to TRBD2 covers 8 bases. Per germline, CDR1 LNHDA and CDR2 SQIVND (reference sequence). J lost 10 bases, V lost 9 bases, and 11 bases had no gene match. This CDR3 is built from 13 residues. CDR3 sequence reads: CASTGTSLLEQFF. Here the CDR3 DNA reads TGTGCCAGCACCGGGACTAGTCTTCTCGAGCAGTTCTTC.

CDR3 DNA sequence: TGTGCCAGCAGCCTTGGACTAGCGGTATCCTACGAGCAGTACTTC. This gives the protein CASSLGLAVSYEQYF. The chain links TRBV13 to TRBJ2-7, with 10 bases fitting TRBD2. CDR3 size: 15 residues. Trimming took 5 bases from V and 1 from J; bases not matched to a gene: 5. Germline CDR1 PRHDT, CDR2 FYEKMQ (reference sequence). The whole variable domain, remainder taken from reference TRBV13 and TRBJ2-7, is AAGVIQSPRHLIKEKRETATLKCYPIPRHDTVYWYQQGPGQDPQFLISFYEKMQSDKGSIPDRFSAQQFSDYHSELNMSSLELGDSALYFCASSLGLAVSYEQYFGPGTRLTVT.

The rearrangement links TRBV3-1 (or the pseudogene TRBV3-2) to TRBJ2-2, with unresolved D. The germline V and J ends were trimmed by 5 bases and 4 bases, with 8 bases remaining between them. This CDR3 is built from 13 residues. Germline V gene sequence: CDR1 LGHDT, CDR2 YNNKEL (reference sequence). As DNA, the CDR3 is TGTGCCAGCAGCGAGAGCCGCACCGGGGAGCTGTTTTTT. Translation gives CASSESRTGELFF.

The chain joins TRBV23-1 to TRBJ1-3; the match to TRBD1 covers 8 bases. TRBV23-1 falls under the ORF class, with uncertain function. V gave up 3 bases and J gave up 0 bases; unmatched junction bases: 10. This CDR3 is built from 18 residues. Here the CDR3 reads CASSQDQGALGSGNTIYF. Here the CDR3 DNA reads TGCGCCAGCAGTCAGGACCAGGGGGCGCTTGGCTCTGGAAACACCATATATTTT.

The chain joins TRBV11-3 to TRBJ2-2, with D tentatively TRBD2 (6 bases). The CDR3 length is 19 residues. V gave up 4 bases and J gave up 2 bases, with 23 bases separating them. CDR1 is SGHNT, CDR2 YENEEA, per germline. This CDR3 is CASSWRGFRLRENTGELFF. The CDR3 region has the DNA TGTGCCAGCAGCTGGCGGGGATTTAGGCTGAGGGAAAACACCGGGGAGCTGTTTTTT.

The chain recombines TRBV5-1 with TRBJ2-2, with D unclear. The length of the CDR3 is 13 residues. V was clipped by 3 bases and J by 3 bases, with 6 bases between them. CDR1 SGHRS and CDR2 YFSETQ come from the germline V gene. The CDR3 loop reads CASSSTDTGELFF. The CDR3 DNA reads TGCGCCAGCAGCTCCACGGACACCGGGGAGCTGTTTTTT. The entire variable domain, with the rest obtained from reference TRBV5-1 and TRBJ2-2, is as follows: KAGVTQTPRYLIKTRGQQVTLSCSPISGHRSVSWYQQTPGQGLQFLFEYFSETQRNKGNFPGRFSGRQFSNSRSEMNVSTLELGDSALYLCASSSTDTGELFFGEGSRLTVL.

V and J are TRBV7-6 and TRBJ2-3; 12 bases line up with TRBD2. This CDR3 has 19 amino acids. The germline V gene has CDR1 SGHVS and CDR2 FNYEAQ. J was trimmed by 1 base and V by 1 base; bases with no gene match: 9. The CDR3 reads CASSLGVGLAGFRTDTQYF. DNA for the CDR3: TGTGCCAGCAGCTTAGGTGTAGGACTAGCGGGATTCCGCACAGATACGCAGTATTTT.

This chain links TRBV11-2 with TRBJ1-1; 12 bases are shared with TRBD1. Germline CDR1 SGHAT, CDR2 FQNNGV. The CDR3 extends over 17 amino acids. Germline trimming cut 2 bases from V and 0 bases from J; bases unmatched to any gene: 4. For the CDR3, the DNA is TGTGCCAGCAGCTTATTGGGACAGGGGGCCATGAACACTGAAGCTTTCTTT. Translated: CASSLLGQGAMNTEAFF.